Each of the 6 T cell receptor beta chains below was sequenced from the same sample in a study of shared clonotypes between healthy human individuals. Profiled with immunoSEQ multiplex PCR; TCRdb holds only in-frame clones, not every one. The data hold some 2.1 million clones, with approximately 94% observed a single time. Naive CD8 cells, CD45RO-negative and positively selected for CCR7, excluded terminally differentiated effector memory CD45RA+ cells. The material sequenced was naive CD8+ T cells sorted from blood. The receptors come from a man in his late teens or twenties in good health.

With respect to this clone: Other DNA sequences within the sample encode an identical CDR3. The J gene is TRBJ1-1, the V gene TRBV9; 8 nucleotides agree with TRBD1. Per germline, CDR1 SGDLS and CDR2 YYNGEE. Trimming at V came to 3 bases and at J to 2 bases, leaving 6 bases not matched to a gene. This CDR3 is 15 amino acids long. This CDR3 is CASSAKTGANTEAFF. In nucleotides, the CDR3 is TGTGCCAGCAGCGCGAAGACAGGGGCTAACACTGAAGCTTTCTTT.

The chain is built from TRBV5-6 and TRBJ1-1; possibly TRBD1 for D (6 bases). This CDR3 spans 14 amino acids. The germline V gene has CDR1 SGHDT and CDR2 YYEEEE. Between the trimmed V and J ends, which lost 4 bases and 1 base, there was a span of 11 bases. CDR3: CASSGGIGNTEAFF. Here the CDR3 DNA reads TGTGCCAGCAGCGGGGGCATAGGGAACACTGAAGCTTTCTTT.

The chain employs TRBV6-5 and TRBJ2-1, with 7 bases lining up with TRBD1. Germline V gene lookup returns CDR1 MNHEY and CDR2 SVGAGI. The CDR3 is 13 residues long. J lost 2 bases, V lost 8 bases, and 3 bases had no gene match. CDR3 loop: CASGQGAYNEQFF. The CDR3 DNA sequence: TGTGCCAGCGGTCAGGGGGCCTACAATGAGCAGTTCTTC.

About this clone itself: Other nucleotide sequences from this sample produce the same CDR3. This chain joins TRBV11-2 and TRBJ1-2; possible D gene TRBD1, 6 bases. Germline CDR1 is SGHAT and CDR2 is FQNNGV. The ends were cut back, 5 bases at V and 5 bases at J, with 15 bases in the middle. The CDR3 loop spans 14 amino acids. The CDR3 region is CASSLSGGSYGYTF. CDR3 DNA sequence: TGTGCCAGCAGCCTGTCGGGGGGCTCGTATGGCTACACCTTC.

As to this clone: A much larger clone differs from this one at a single base, so this may be a read error. This sample also contains other DNA sequences that code for the same CDR3. This rearrangement joins TRBV11-3 to TRBJ2-7; 7 nucleotides line up with TRBD1. Germline V gene lookup returns CDR1 SGHNT and CDR2 YENEEA. The CDR3 length is 13 residues. Trimming at V came to 1 base and at J to 3 bases, leaving 0 bases not matched to a gene. The CDR3 DNA follows: TGTGCCAGCAGCTTAGGGGACAGCTACGAGCAGTACTTC. Amino acid sequence: CASSLGDSYEQYF. The entire variable domain, with the rest obtained from reference TRBV11-3 and TRBJ2-7, is as follows: EAGVVQSPRYKIIEKKQPVAFWCNPISGHNTLYWYLQNLGQGPELLIRYENEEAVDDSQLPKDRFSAERLKGVDSTLKIQPAELGDSAVYLCASSLGDSYEQYFGPGTRLTVT.

The chain couples TRBV6-1 to TRBJ1-5; 9 positions match TRBD1. CDR1 and CDR2 (germline): MNHNS, SASEGT. J lost 0 bases, V lost 2 bases, and 5 bases had no gene match. The CDR3 runs to 17 residues. Here the CDR3 reads CASSERDRAYSNQPQHF. CDR3 nucleotide sequence: TGTGCCAGCAGTGAAAGGGACAGGGCGTATAGCAATCAGCCCCAGCATTTT.